The rows below give T cell receptor beta chains drawn from one sample of a study of blood T cells in healthy people across ages. MiXCR, run by TCRdb on the 5' RACE reads, gives a single entry per CDR3 protein. The data contain about 640,000 distinct CDR3 sequences, 58% of them singletons. What was sequenced was blood. These TCRs come from a man in his fifties or sixties in good health. Each CDR3 is given with its conserved first and last residue. D genes are given only for firm matches. Clone size, where shown, is once, few, many, or a class for clones that have expanded.

v_call: TRBV20-1
clone_size: NA
cdr3_length: 14
j_call: TRBJ1-2
d_call: TRBD1
cdr3_nt: TGCAGTGCTAGTGGGGGCAGGGGGCGCGATGGCTACACCTTC
cdr3_aa: CSASGGRGRDGYTF

v_call: TRBV5-1
clone_size: many
cdr3_length: 15
j_call: TRBJ2-1
d_call: TRBD2
cdr3_nt: TGTGCCAGCAGCCCGGGACTAGCGGGGGACAATGAGCAGTTCTTC
cdr3_aa: CASSPGLAGDNEQFF

v_call: TRBV7-8
clone_size: NA
cdr3_length: 14
j_call: TRBJ2-1
d_call: NA
cdr3_nt: TGTGCCAGCAGCTTAGTGTATAGCGACAATGAGCAGTTCTTC
cdr3_aa: CASSLVYSDNEQFF

v_call: TRBV20-1
clone_size: NA
cdr3_length: 12
j_call: TRBJ1-2
d_call: TRBD1
cdr3_nt: TGCAGTGCTCCAGGGGGCGCAGGGGGCTACACCTTC
cdr3_aa: CSAPGGAGGYTF

v_call: TRBV18
clone_size: NA
cdr3_length: 14
j_call: TRBJ2-7
d_call: NA
cdr3_nt: TGTGCCAGCTCACTCCGGGACGGAACCTACGAGCAGTACTTC
cdr3_aa: CASSLRDGTYEQYF

v_call: TRBV10-3
clone_size: few
cdr3_length: 15
j_call: TRBJ2-3
d_call: NA
cdr3_nt: TGTGCCATCAGCCCTGGACACACTAGCACAGATACGCAGTATTTT
cdr3_aa: CAISPGHTSTDTQYF

v_call: TRBV6-5
clone_size: NA
cdr3_length: 16
j_call: TRBJ2-3
d_call: TRBD2
cdr3_nt: TGTGCCAGCAGCCGTCGGGGGGTAGTCGACACAGATACGCAGTATTTT
cdr3_aa: CASSRRGVVDTDTQYF

v_call: TRBV6-1
clone_size: few
cdr3_length: 14
j_call: TRBJ2-5
d_call: TRBD1
cdr3_nt: TGTGCCAGCAGTGGGGACAGGGCGGGAGAGACCCAGTACTTC
cdr3_aa: CASSGDRAGETQYF

v_call: TRBV20-1
clone_size: NA
cdr3_length: 12
j_call: TRBJ1-6
d_call: NA
cdr3_nt: TGCAGTGCTAGAAAGGAAAATTCACCCCTCCACTTT
cdr3_aa: CSARKENSPLHF

v_call: TRBV4-1
clone_size: NA
cdr3_length: 14
j_call: TRBJ2-5
d_call: NA
cdr3_nt: TGCGCCAGCAGCCAAGATGGAGGACTATCGACCCAGTACTTC
cdr3_aa: CASSQDGGLSTQYF

v_call: TRBV13
clone_size: NA
cdr3_length: 15
j_call: TRBJ2-5
d_call: TRBD2
cdr3_nt: TGTGCCAGCAGCACCCCGGGACTAGCGGGAGAGACCCAGTACTTC
cdr3_aa: CASSTPGLAGETQYF

v_call: TRBV20-1
clone_size: few
cdr3_length: 15
j_call: TRBJ2-7
d_call: TRBD2
cdr3_nt: TGCAGTGCCCCATTGAGGCGGGGGGGCTCCTACGAGCAGTACTTC
cdr3_aa: CSAPLRRGGSYEQYF

v_call: TRBV2
clone_size: few
cdr3_length: 14
j_call: TRBJ1-1
d_call: NA
cdr3_nt: TGTGCCAGCAGTCCCCCTAAGGAGGTGGGTGAAGCTTTCTTT
cdr3_aa: CASSPPKEVGEAFF

v_call: TRBV5-1
clone_size: NA
cdr3_length: 15
j_call: TRBJ2-5
d_call: NA
cdr3_nt: TGCGCCAGCAGCTTGTTGGGAGGCATCCGGGAGACCCGGTACTTC
cdr3_aa: CASSLLGGIRETRYF

v_call: TRBV9
clone_size: few
cdr3_length: 13
j_call: TRBJ2-7
d_call: TRBD1
cdr3_nt: TGTGCCAGCAGTGGAGACAGGGGGGACGAGCAGTACTTC
cdr3_aa: CASSGDRGDEQYF

v_call: TRBV20-1
clone_size: NA
cdr3_length: 14
j_call: TRBJ1-4
d_call: TRBD1
cdr3_nt: TGCAGTGCTACCCAGGGGGTCCTTAATGAAAAACTGTTTTTT
cdr3_aa: CSATQGVLNEKLFF

v_call: TRBV10-3
clone_size: NA
cdr3_length: 15
j_call: TRBJ1-5
d_call: TRBD1
cdr3_nt: TGTGCCATCAGTGAGTCGGGACAGGGCAATCAGCCCCAGCATTTT
cdr3_aa: CAISESGQGNQPQHF

v_call: TRBV10-3
clone_size: NA
cdr3_length: 12
j_call: TRBJ1-4
d_call: TRBD1
cdr3_nt: TGTGCCACCGGGACAGCTCCAGAAAAACTGTTTTTT
cdr3_aa: CATGTAPEKLFF

v_call: TRBV20-1
clone_size: NA
cdr3_length: 14
j_call: TRBJ2-3
d_call: NA
cdr3_nt: TGCAGTGCCCCCCGGTCCCGCGGCTCAGATACGCAGTATTTT
cdr3_aa: CSAPRSRGSDTQYF

v_call: TRBV5-5
clone_size: NA
cdr3_length: 18
j_call: TRBJ2-7
d_call: TRBD1
cdr3_nt: TGTGCCAGCAGCGCCCGCCCGCCCCGGACAGGGGAACGCTACGAGCAGTACTTC
cdr3_aa: CASSARPPRTGERYEQYF

v_call: TRBV4-2
clone_size: NA
cdr3_length: 13
j_call: TRBJ2-1
d_call: TRBD2
cdr3_nt: TGTGCCAGCAGCCAGCGGGGGGATCGTGAGCAGTTCTTC
cdr3_aa: CASSQRGDREQFF

v_call: TRBV28
clone_size: NA
cdr3_length: 15
j_call: TRBJ2-5
d_call: TRBD1
cdr3_nt: TGTGCCAGCAGATCGGGACAGGGATACCAAGAGACCCAGTACTTC
cdr3_aa: CASRSGQGYQETQYF

v_call: TRBV2
clone_size: NA
cdr3_length: 14
j_call: TRBJ2-7
d_call: TRBD2
cdr3_nt: TGTGCCACCTCCGGGACTAGCACCTCCTACGAGCAGTACTTC
cdr3_aa: CATSGTSTSYEQYF

v_call: TRBV12-3/TRBV12-4
clone_size: NA
cdr3_length: 12
j_call: TRBJ2-3
d_call: NA
cdr3_nt: TGTTCCTCCCTTCCCTTTGGCGGTACGCAGTATTTT
cdr3_aa: CSSLPFGGTQYF

v_call: TRBV18
clone_size: NA
cdr3_length: 18
j_call: TRBJ2-5
d_call: TRBD1
cdr3_nt: TGTGCCAGCTCACCTCGCCTTGGGACAGGGGCTCTCCAAGAGACCCAGTACTTC
cdr3_aa: CASSPRLGTGALQETQYF

v_call: TRBV5-1
clone_size: few
cdr3_length: 15
j_call: TRBJ2-5
d_call: TRBD1
cdr3_nt: TGCGCCAGCAGCCCCTGGACAGGGGACCAAGAGACCCAGTACTTC
cdr3_aa: CASSPWTGDQETQYF

v_call: TRBV20-1
clone_size: once
cdr3_length: 14
j_call: TRBJ1-6
d_call: TRBD1
cdr3_nt: TGCAGTGCCCCGGGACAGGGGGAAGGTTCACCCCTCCACTTT
cdr3_aa: CSAPGQGEGSPLHF

v_call: TRBV5-1
clone_size: once
cdr3_length: 16
j_call: TRBJ2-1
d_call: NA
cdr3_nt: TGCGCCAGCAGCTTGACAGCCCCTAGCTCCTACAATGAGCAGTTCTTC
cdr3_aa: CASSLTAPSSYNEQFF

v_call: TRBV6-5
clone_size: once
cdr3_length: 14
j_call: TRBJ2-7
d_call: TRBD1
cdr3_nt: TGTGCCAGCGGTCGGACAGGGAGCTCCTACAAGCAGTACTTC
cdr3_aa: CASGRTGSSYKQYF

v_call: TRBV20-1
clone_size: NA
cdr3_length: 14
j_call: TRBJ2-7
d_call: TRBD1
cdr3_nt: TGCAGTGCCCCAAGGACAGGGGCCACTTTCGAGCAGTACTTC
cdr3_aa: CSAPRTGATFEQYF

v_call: TRBV20-1
clone_size: NA
cdr3_length: 13
j_call: TRBJ1-1
d_call: NA
cdr3_nt: TGCAGTGCTAGCTCAGGGTTGGGGACTGAAGCTTTCTTT
cdr3_aa: CSASSGLGTEAFF

v_call: TRBV10-3
clone_size: many
cdr3_length: 13
j_call: TRBJ2-7
d_call: TRBD1
cdr3_nt: TGTGCCACCAGACGGGACAGCCCAGACGAGCAGTACTTC
cdr3_aa: CATRRDSPDEQYF

v_call: TRBV25-1
clone_size: NA
cdr3_length: 14
j_call: TRBJ2-1
d_call: NA
cdr3_nt: TGTGCCAGCAGCCCCGACGGGTCCGACAATGAGCAGTTCTTC
cdr3_aa: CASSPDGSDNEQFF

v_call: TRBV6-5
clone_size: NA
cdr3_length: 15
j_call: TRBJ2-2
d_call: TRBD1
cdr3_nt: TGTGCCAGCAGTTATGGGGACAGGCTCAGCGGGGAGCTGTTTTTT
cdr3_aa: CASSYGDRLSGELFF

v_call: TRBV18
clone_size: NA
cdr3_length: 13
j_call: TRBJ1-4
d_call: TRBD1
cdr3_nt: TGTGCCAGCTCACCCGGACAGGATGAAAAACTGTTTTTT
cdr3_aa: CASSPGQDEKLFF

v_call: TRBV6-1
clone_size: NA
cdr3_length: 15
j_call: TRBJ1-1
d_call: TRBD1
cdr3_nt: TGTGCCAGCAGTGCGACAGGGGCCATGAACACTGAAGCTTTCTTT
cdr3_aa: CASSATGAMNTEAFF

v_call: TRBV20-1
clone_size: few
cdr3_length: 15
j_call: TRBJ2-5
d_call: TRBD2
cdr3_nt: TGCAGTGCACCTCTAGCGGCGGCGTACCAAGAGACCCAGTACTTC
cdr3_aa: CSAPLAAAYQETQYF

v_call: TRBV10-3
clone_size: once
cdr3_length: 14
j_call: TRBJ2-7
d_call: TRBD1
cdr3_nt: TGTGCCATCGGCGGGACAGGGCCTTCCTACGAGCAGTACTTC
cdr3_aa: CAIGGTGPSYEQYF

v_call: TRBV29-1
clone_size: NA
cdr3_length: 13
j_call: TRBJ1-2
d_call: NA
cdr3_nt: TGCAGCGTTGCGCGTACGGGGGGCCATGGCTACACCTTC
cdr3_aa: CSVARTGGHGYTF

v_call: TRBV12-3/TRBV12-4
clone_size: NA
cdr3_length: 11
j_call: TRBJ1-2
d_call: NA
cdr3_nt: TGTGCCAGCACCACAATTCTTGGCTACACCTTC
cdr3_aa: CASTTILGYTF

v_call: TRBV10-3
clone_size: NA
cdr3_length: 14
j_call: TRBJ2-3
d_call: NA
cdr3_nt: TGTGCCACCAGTGGTGAGCGGTCCGCAGATACGCAGTATTTT
cdr3_aa: CATSGERSADTQYF

v_call: TRBV10-3
clone_size: NA
cdr3_length: 14
j_call: TRBJ1-6
d_call: NA
cdr3_nt: TGTGCCATCAGTACCTTCTCCTATAAGTCGCCCCTCCACTTT
cdr3_aa: CAISTFSYKSPLHF

v_call: TRBV7-9
clone_size: NA
cdr3_length: 16
j_call: TRBJ2-1
d_call: TRBD2
cdr3_nt: TGTGCCAGCAGCTTGGTAGCGGGGGGGCCCTACAATGAGCAGTTCTTC
cdr3_aa: CASSLVAGGPYNEQFF

v_call: TRBV6-5
clone_size: once
cdr3_length: 16
j_call: TRBJ1-6
d_call: TRBD1
cdr3_nt: TGTGCCAGCAGCCGGGACAGGGGGCCGCCAAGTTCACCCCTCCACTTT
cdr3_aa: CASSRDRGPPSSPLHF